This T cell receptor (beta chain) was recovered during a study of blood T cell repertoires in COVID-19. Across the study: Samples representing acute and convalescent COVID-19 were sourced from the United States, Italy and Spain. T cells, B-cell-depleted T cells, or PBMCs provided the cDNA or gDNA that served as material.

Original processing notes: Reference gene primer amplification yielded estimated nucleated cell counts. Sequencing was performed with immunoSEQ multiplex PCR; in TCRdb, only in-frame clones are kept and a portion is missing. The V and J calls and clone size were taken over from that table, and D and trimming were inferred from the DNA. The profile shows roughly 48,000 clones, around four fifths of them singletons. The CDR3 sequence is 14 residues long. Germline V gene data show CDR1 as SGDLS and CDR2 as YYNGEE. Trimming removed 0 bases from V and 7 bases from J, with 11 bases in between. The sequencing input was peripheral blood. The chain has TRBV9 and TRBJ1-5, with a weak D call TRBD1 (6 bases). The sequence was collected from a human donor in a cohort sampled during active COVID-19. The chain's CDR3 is CASSVGVGGQPQHF. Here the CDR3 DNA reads TGTGCCAGCAGCGTAGGGGTAGGGGGACAGCCCCAGCATTTT.